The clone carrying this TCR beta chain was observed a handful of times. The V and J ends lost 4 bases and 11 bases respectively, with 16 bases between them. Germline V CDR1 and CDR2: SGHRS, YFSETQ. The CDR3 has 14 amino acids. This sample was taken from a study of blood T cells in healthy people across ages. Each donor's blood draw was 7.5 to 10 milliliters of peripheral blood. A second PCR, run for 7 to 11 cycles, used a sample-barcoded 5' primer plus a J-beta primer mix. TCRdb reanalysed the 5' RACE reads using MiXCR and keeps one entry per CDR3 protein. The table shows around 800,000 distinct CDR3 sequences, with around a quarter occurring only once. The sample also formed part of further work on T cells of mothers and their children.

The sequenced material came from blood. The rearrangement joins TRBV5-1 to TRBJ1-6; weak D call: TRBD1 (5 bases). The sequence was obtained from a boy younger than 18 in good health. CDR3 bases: TGCGCCAGCAGCCTGGACACAAAAATAGCACCCCTCCACTTT. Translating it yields CASSLDTKIAPLHF.